This T cell receptor beta chain was captured in a study of blood T cell repertoires in COVID-19 (dated by TCRdb to the early 2020s). Regarding the research as a whole: Samples from collaborators originated in the United States, Italy and Spain and spanned both the acute and convalescent phases of COVID-19. The dataset comprised deeply sampled blood TCRbeta repertoires from subjects exposed to, actively infected with, or recovered from COVID-19. The material from the prospective study consisted of cDNA or gDNA derived from T cells, B-cell-depleted T cells, or PBMCs. The repertoires were released in a freely available public database intended as a resource for research on the immune response to SARS-CoV-2. Samples came from the ongoing ImmuneRACE study (first 160 participants) plus 1,254 subjects from 6 global collaborators. Sample metadata almost always included a de-identified subject ID, COVID-19 status, age in years and sex. Where HLA class I and class II types were available, the types were taken from metadata supplied by the sample provider, not from assay-based typing.

Each collaborating institution followed its own protocols to collect whole blood in K2EDTA tubes. Collaborator samples were shipped for TCRbeta analysis as frozen whole blood, isolated PBMCs, or DNA extracted from either sample type. The immunoSEQ Assay, a bias-controlled multiplex PCR, was used to amplify TCRbeta CDR3 regions from genomic DNA. Turning to the authors' computational methods: Within the assay, amplification of reference gene primers was used to estimate how many nucleated cells each sample contained. Sequence reads were collapsed and filtered to measure the absolute abundance of every unique TCRbeta CDR3 rearrangement. For each sample, productive Simpson clonality was calculated as the square root of Simpson's diversity index across productive rearrangements. TCRdb holds this immuneACCESS table with in-frame rearrangements only. Some clones are missing; in checked studies, unresolved V genes explain under half, and the rest has no known cause. V and J calls and clone size are as listed in that table; D and trimming were resolved from the DNA. This sample is represented by roughly 30,000 clones; 84% of them were singletons. The ten largest clones take up 8.5% to 10% of the sample.

In regard to this clone: Its target antigen remains unknown. The sample holds no much larger clone one base away, and base qualities are not on file.

Overall study results and their limits: How much clinical and demographic metadata was included differed by source and by participant, and the metadata was provided uncurated.

The germline V gene specifies SNHLY as CDR1 and FYNNEI as CDR2. From cysteine to phenylalanine, the CDR3 is 14 amino acids long. The only DNA kept is the CDR3, 42 bases in frame from the first base. The germline V and J ends show losses of 1 base and 4 bases respectively, and no gene match explains 4 bases of the junction. The chain is assembled from TRBV2 and TRBJ2-7; 7 central nucleotides agree with TRBD1. What was sequenced was peripheral blood. The sequence was collected from an older man with active COVID-19. Here is the DNA: TGTGCCAGCAGTGAAGTGCAGGGGGATTACGAGCAGTACTTC. Translated, this gives CASSEVQGDYEQYF.